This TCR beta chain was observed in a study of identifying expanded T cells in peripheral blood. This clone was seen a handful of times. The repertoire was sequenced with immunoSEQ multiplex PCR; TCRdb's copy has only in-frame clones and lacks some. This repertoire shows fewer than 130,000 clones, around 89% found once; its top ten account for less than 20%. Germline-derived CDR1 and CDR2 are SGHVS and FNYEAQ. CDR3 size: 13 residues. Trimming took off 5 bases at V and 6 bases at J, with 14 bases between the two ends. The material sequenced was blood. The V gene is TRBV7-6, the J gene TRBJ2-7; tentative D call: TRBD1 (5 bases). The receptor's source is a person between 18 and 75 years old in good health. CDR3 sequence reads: CASSQGLGREQYF. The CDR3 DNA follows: TGTGCCAGCAGCCAGGGCCTAGGTCGCGAGCAGTACTTC.